The rows below give T cell receptor beta chains drawn from one sample of a study of neoadjuvant anti-PD-1 for oral cavity cancer. Produced via immunoSEQ multiplex PCR; TCRdb's table is partial and in-frame only. The repertoire has more than 12,000 clones, 65% to 75% of them found once; the top ten carry roughly 2.9%. The sequenced sample was PBMCs, obtained after nivolumab (anti-PD-1) treatment. These receptors were collected from a person between 40 and 79 years old with oral cavity squamous cell carcinoma. Both conserved end residues are part of each CDR3. The D gene is left open where the match is weak. The listing skips clone size in some rows; elsewhere it reads once, few, many or a size class.

d_gene: NA; abundance: NA; v_gene: TRBV30; j_gene: TRBJ1-5; CDR3aa: CAWEISGQPQHF; CDR3nt: TGTGCCTGGGAAATTAGTGGGCAGCCCCAGCATTTT
d_gene: NA; abundance: NA; v_gene: TRBV5-1; j_gene: TRBJ1-1; CDR3aa: CASSLGQDSTEAFF; CDR3nt: TGCGCCAGCAGCTTGGGACAGGACAGCACTGAAGCTTTCTTT
d_gene: NA; abundance: once; v_gene: TRBV5-1; j_gene: TRBJ1-4; CDR3aa: CASSPREWGATEKLFF; CDR3nt: TGCGCCAGCAGCCCTCGGGAATGGGGGGCTACTGAAAAACTGTTTTTT
d_gene: TRBD2; abundance: NA; v_gene: TRBV30; j_gene: TRBJ2-5; CDR3aa: CAWATGLPRQETQYF; CDR3nt: TGTGCCTGGGCCACGGGACTACCGCGTCAAGAGACCCAGTACTTC
d_gene: NA; abundance: NA; v_gene: TRBV7-2; j_gene: TRBJ2-1; CDR3aa: CASGPYRASEIF; CDR3nt: TGTGCCAGCGGACCCTACCGGGCCTCTGAAATCTTC
d_gene: TRBD2; abundance: once; v_gene: TRBV27; j_gene: TRBJ2-3; CDR3aa: CASKTGTRGDTQYF; CDR3nt: TGTGCCAGCAAGACCGGGACTAGGGGAGATACGCAGTATTTT
d_gene: NA; abundance: NA; v_gene: TRBV5-6; j_gene: TRBJ1-5; CDR3aa: CASSLDLDQPQHF; CDR3nt: TGTGCCAGCAGCTTGGATCTGGATCAGCCCCAGCATTTT
d_gene: NA; abundance: once; v_gene: TRBV20-1; j_gene: TRBJ2-7; CDR3aa: CSAISAYEQYF; CDR3nt: TGCAGTGCTATAAGTGCCTACGAGCAGTACTTC
d_gene: TRBD1; abundance: few; v_gene: TRBV2; j_gene: TRBJ1-5; CDR3aa: CASSTGQGGNQPQHF; CDR3nt: TGTGCCAGCAGCACAGGACAGGGAGGCAATCAGCCCCAGCATTTT
d_gene: TRBD2; abundance: few; v_gene: TRBV7-6; j_gene: TRBJ2-1; CDR3aa: CASRFTSDNEQFF; CDR3nt: TGTGCCAGCAGATTCACTAGCGACAATGAGCAGTTCTTC
d_gene: NA; abundance: NA; v_gene: TRBV6-1; j_gene: TRBJ2-1; CDR3aa: CASTESVSYNEQFF; CDR3nt: TGTGCGAGCACAGAATCGGTTTCCTACAATGAGCAGTTCTTC
d_gene: NA; abundance: few; v_gene: TRBV19; j_gene: TRBJ2-5; CDR3aa: CASRRVPTLQETQYF; CDR3nt: TGTGCCAGTAGAAGGGTTCCCACCCTCCAAGAGACCCAGTACTTC
d_gene: TRBD2; abundance: NA; v_gene: TRBV6-5; j_gene: TRBJ2-5; CDR3aa: CASSYSAGGVGETQYF; CDR3nt: TGTGCCAGCAGTTACTCGGCGGGAGGGGTAGGGGAGACCCAGTACTTC
d_gene: NA; abundance: few; v_gene: TRBV4-1; j_gene: TRBJ2-6; CDR3aa: CASSLQTTGANVLTF; CDR3nt: TGCGCCAGCAGCCTCCAGACCACTGGGGCCAACGTCCTGACTTTC
d_gene: NA; abundance: NA; v_gene: TRBV7-9; j_gene: TRBJ1-5; CDR3aa: CASSLTDNQPQHF; CDR3nt: TGTGCCAGCAGCTTAACAGACAATCAGCCCCAGCATTTT
d_gene: NA; abundance: few; v_gene: TRBV30; j_gene: TRBJ1-1; CDR3aa: CAWSVPGNTEAFF; CDR3nt: TGTGCCTGGAGTGTACCGGGGAACACTGAAGCTTTCTTT
d_gene: NA; abundance: few; v_gene: TRBV5-6; j_gene: TRBJ1-2; CDR3aa: CASSFTGLDGYTF; CDR3nt: TGTGCCAGCAGCTTCACAGGGTTGGATGGCTACACCTTC
d_gene: TRBD2; abundance: NA; v_gene: TRBV7-7; j_gene: TRBJ2-1; CDR3aa: CASSPTGGGNNEQFF; CDR3nt: TGTGCTAGCAGCCCCACCGGCGGGGGAAACAATGAGCAGTTCTTC
d_gene: TRBD1; abundance: NA; v_gene: TRBV19; j_gene: TRBJ2-3; CDR3aa: CASSTGTGSSTDTQYF; CDR3nt: TGTGCCAGTAGTACCGGGACAGGGTCTAGCACAGATACGCAGTATTTT
d_gene: NA; abundance: NA; v_gene: TRBV11-2; j_gene: TRBJ2-2; CDR3aa: CASSLGPNTGELFF; CDR3nt: TGTGCCAGCAGCTTAGGACCCAACACCGGGGAGCTGTTTTTT
d_gene: NA; abundance: NA; v_gene: TRBV5-6; j_gene: TRBJ1-5; CDR3aa: CASSLRQTRIYSNQPQHF; CDR3nt: TGTGCCAGCAGCTTGAGACAGACCCGAATATATAGCAATCAGCCCCAGCATTTT
d_gene: NA; abundance: NA; v_gene: TRBV6-6; j_gene: TRBJ1-4; CDR3aa: CASSDDSTPNEKLFF; CDR3nt: TGTGCCAGCAGCGATGACAGCACCCCTAATGAAAAACTGTTTTTT
d_gene: NA; abundance: few; v_gene: TRBV2; j_gene: TRBJ1-5; CDR3aa: CASRTDPFGPQHF; CDR3nt: TGTGCCAGCAGGACGGACCCTTTTGGGCCCCAGCATTTT
d_gene: NA; abundance: few; v_gene: TRBV7-3; j_gene: TRBJ2-6; CDR3aa: CASSLMGASSGANVLTF; CDR3nt: TGTGCCAGCAGCTTAATGGGGGCGAGCTCTGGGGCCAACGTCCTGACTTTC
d_gene: TRBD1; abundance: NA; v_gene: TRBV5-1; j_gene: TRBJ2-7; CDR3aa: CASSLRTGIEQYF; CDR3nt: TGCGCCAGCAGCCTTAGGACAGGGATCGAGCAGTACTTC
d_gene: NA; abundance: NA; v_gene: TRBV5-1; j_gene: TRBJ2-2; CDR3aa: CASSLSPLNTGELFF; CDR3nt: TGCGCCAGCAGCTTGTCTCCATTGAACACCGGGGAGCTGTTTTTT
d_gene: NA; abundance: NA; v_gene: TRBV2; j_gene: TRBJ1-1; CDR3aa: CASSEIANTEAFF; CDR3nt: TGTGCCAGCAGTGAGATCGCGAACACTGAAGCTTTCTTT
d_gene: NA; abundance: NA; v_gene: TRBV28; j_gene: TRBJ1-2; CDR3aa: CASSTPKGGNYGYTF; CDR3nt: TGTGCCAGCAGTACCCCCAAAGGAGGTAACTATGGCTACACCTTC
d_gene: TRBD2; abundance: NA; v_gene: TRBV30; j_gene: TRBJ2-3; CDR3aa: CACTLRGSTDTQYF; CDR3nt: TGTGCCTGTACGCTGCGGGGGAGCACAGATACGCAGTATTTT
d_gene: NA; abundance: NA; v_gene: TRBV18; j_gene: TRBJ1-5; CDR3aa: CASSPGRDDQPQHF; CDR3nt: TGTGCCAGCTCACCGGGCAGGGATGATCAGCCCCAGCATTTT
d_gene: TRBD1; abundance: NA; v_gene: TRBV25-1; j_gene: TRBJ1-1; CDR3aa: CASSEWDRGDTEAFF; CDR3nt: TGTGCCAGCAGTGAATGGGACAGAGGAGACACTGAAGCTTTCTTT
d_gene: NA; abundance: NA; v_gene: TRBV27; j_gene: TRBJ1-1; CDR3aa: CASSLGGLTEAFF; CDR3nt: TGTGCCAGCAGTTTAGGGGGCTTAACGGAGGCTTTCTTT
d_gene: NA; abundance: NA; v_gene: TRBV7-2; j_gene: TRBJ2-5; CDR3aa: CASSLFRRGVQTTQYF; CDR3nt: TGTGCCAGCAGCTTATTTCGGCGGGGCGTGCAGACGACCCAGTACTTC
d_gene: TRBD1; abundance: few; v_gene: TRBV5-1; j_gene: TRBJ1-2; CDR3aa: CASSLGGQGNGYTF; CDR3nt: TGCGCCAGCAGCTTGGGGGGACAGGGAAATGGCTACACCTTC
d_gene: TRBD1; abundance: NA; v_gene: TRBV27; j_gene: TRBJ1-4; CDR3aa: CASSFGTVPNEKLFF; CDR3nt: TGTGCCAGCAGTTTCGGGACAGTTCCTAATGAAAAACTGTTTTTT
d_gene: NA; abundance: NA; v_gene: TRBV27; j_gene: TRBJ2-7; CDR3aa: CASSFTPSYEQYF; CDR3nt: TGTGCCAGCAGTTTTACACCCTCCTACGAGCAGTACTTC
d_gene: NA; abundance: NA; v_gene: TRBV19; j_gene: TRBJ2-5; CDR3aa: CASSTGSQETQYF; CDR3nt: TGTGCCAGTAGTACCGGGAGCCAAGAGACCCAGTACTTC
d_gene: TRBD2; abundance: NA; v_gene: TRBV27; j_gene: TRBJ2-7; CDR3aa: CASSRLADSYEQYF; CDR3nt: TGTGCCAGCAGTCGACTAGCGGATTCCTACGAGCAGTACTTC
d_gene: TRBD1; abundance: NA; v_gene: TRBV6-5; j_gene: TRBJ1-1; CDR3aa: CASSFYPGTGNTEAFF; CDR3nt: TGTGCCAGCAGTTTCTATCCCGGGACAGGGAACACTGAAGCTTTCTTT
d_gene: TRBD2; abundance: NA; v_gene: TRBV28; j_gene: TRBJ2-5; CDR3aa: CASTRQTGGETQYF; CDR3nt: TGTGCCAGCACTAGACAGACCGGGGGGGAGACCCAGTACTTC
d_gene: NA; abundance: NA; v_gene: TRBV11-3; j_gene: TRBJ2-1; CDR3aa: CASSPLASSYNEQFF; CDR3nt: TGTGCCAGCAGCCCACTGGCCAGCTCCTACAATGAGCAGTTCTTC
d_gene: NA; abundance: NA; v_gene: TRBV27; j_gene: TRBJ2-7; CDR3aa: CASSPLDDPYEQYF; CDR3nt: TGTGCCAGCAGTCCTCTCGATGATCCCTACGAGCAGTACTTC
d_gene: TRBD2; abundance: NA; v_gene: TRBV11-2; j_gene: TRBJ2-2; CDR3aa: CASSLVLAGTSPGELFF; CDR3nt: TGTGCCAGCAGCTTAGTCCTTGCGGGGACTAGCCCCGGGGAGCTGTTTTTT
d_gene: TRBD2; abundance: NA; v_gene: TRBV5-1; j_gene: TRBJ2-1; CDR3aa: CASTGLAGAHEQFF; CDR3nt: TGCGCCAGCACCGGACTAGCGGGAGCCCATGAGCAGTTCTTC
d_gene: NA; abundance: NA; v_gene: TRBV7-2; j_gene: TRBJ1-1; CDR3aa: CASSEGVGTEAFF; CDR3nt: TGTGCCAGCAGCGAGGGTGTCGGCACTGAAGCTTTCTTT
d_gene: TRBD2; abundance: NA; v_gene: TRBV11-2; j_gene: TRBJ2-5; CDR3aa: CASSFQLAGEETQYF; CDR3nt: TGTGCCAGCAGCTTTCAACTAGCGGGAGAAGAGACCCAGTACTTC
d_gene: NA; abundance: NA; v_gene: TRBV2; j_gene: TRBJ1-6; CDR3aa: CASTDSPNSPLHF; CDR3nt: TGTGCCAGCACCGACAGTCCCAATTCACCCCTCCACTTT
d_gene: NA; abundance: few; v_gene: TRBV7-2; j_gene: TRBJ2-7; CDR3aa: CASSSSQAYEQYF; CDR3nt: TGTGCCAGCAGCTCCTCCCAAGCATACGAGCAGTACTTC